Shown below are 4 T cell receptor beta chains from a single sample sequenced in a study of T-cell reconstitution after alpha-beta-depleted transplantation in children. Unique molecular identifiers were used in preparing the TCRbeta library. TCRdb processed the PCR reads anew with MiXCR; each CDR3 protein has one entry. There are some 76,000 distinct CDR3 sequences in the sample; around 9.9% occur only once, and approximately 13% lies in the top ten. The sequencing used PBMCs, collected before TCRalphabeta/CD19-depleted stem cell transplant. Receptor source: a boy between 5 and 17 years old with acute myeloid leukemia, due to receive a stem cell transplant.

This clonotype was recorded many times. At one end, the junction sequence differs from germline, possibly due to a read error. This CDR3 is CASSYIRGNEQFF. The CDR3 nucleotides are TGTGCTAGCAGCTACATCAGGGGGAATGAGCAGTTCTTC. The chain links TRBV7-7 to TRBJ2-1, with 7 positions matching TRBD1. This CDR3 comprises 13 residues. Germline CDR1 SSHAT, CDR2 FNYEAQ (reference sequence).

Ten or more counts support this clonotype. The chain employs TRBV20-1 and TRBJ2-1; weak D call: TRBD2 (6 bases). Germline CDR1 and CDR2: DFQATT and SNEGSKA (reference sequence). The CDR3 extends over 12 amino acids. V lost 5 bases, J lost 7 bases, and 12 bases lay in between. The CDR3 is CSASGGWNEQFF. The DNA for the CDR3 is TGCAGTGCTTCCGGAGGGTGGAATGAGCAGTTCTTC.

This clonotype appeared many times. The genes are TRBV12-3 or TRBV12-4 and TRBJ1-1; D not resolved. This CDR3 has 13 amino acids. The V end was cut by 0 bases, the J end by 11 bases, with 13 bases between. The CDR3 nucleotides are TGTGCCAGCAGTTTAGCGGGCTTCTCAGATGCTTTCTTT. As protein: CASSLAGFSDAFF.

There are many counts of this clonotype. V gene TRBV20-1 combines with J gene TRBJ1-5; no clear D gene. The CDR3 runs 16 residues. Germline V CDR1 and CDR2: DFQATT, SNEGSKA (reference sequence). V dropped 3 bases and J dropped 3 bases, with 18 bases sitting between them. The CDR3 sequence is CSARKRELLLNQPQHF. CDR3 DNA: TGCAGTGCTAGGAAAAGAGAGCTACTCCTCAATCAGCCCCAGCATTTT.